One T cell receptor (beta chain) is described in this entry. The CDR3 is 17 amino acids. Trimming removed 1 base at V and 0 bases at J, with 13 bases between. Germline V gene lookup returns CDR1 LGHDT and CDR2 YNNKEL (reference sequence). The data were taken from a study of T cell responses to AZD1222 COVID-19 vaccine. Repertoires were generated with immunoSEQ multiplex PCR, while TCRdb's copy carries only in-frame clones and drops some. This sample has under 150,000 clones, with around 90% found just once. This receptor was taken from an adult who received the AZD1222 COVID-19 vaccine. Sequences were derived from peripheral blood, sampled 28 days after the second AZD1222 dose. The chain links TRBV3-1 (or the pseudogene TRBV3-2) to TRBJ1-3; D call uncertain. CDR3 region: CASSQVALAYSGNTIYF. In nucleotides, the CDR3 is TGTGCCAGCAGCCAAGTGGCTTTAGCGTACTCTGGAAACACCATATATTTT.